Here is one T cell receptor (beta chain) with its context. Its antigen is unidentified. This sample is drawn from a study of cytomegalovirus exposure and HLA in healthy donors. For the study at large: HLA-typed donors contributed 65 million to 95 million unique TCRs, which were held in an early data release. Overall study results and limits: Researchers catalogued some 160 TCR beta chains as cytomegalovirus-associated. TCR beta V segments were, for the most part, productive about 87% or about 30% of the time in an earlier analysis.

PCR used 60 Vbeta primers and 13 Jbeta primers. Original analysis: Unique TCR beta chains totaled roughly 79 million in a later count, with roughly 12 million of them shared. Assay: immunoSEQ multiplex PCR; the TCRdb copy retains only in-frame clones and omits some. For V, J and clone size, that table is used; D and trimming come from the DNA. This sample has 200,000 to 250,000 clones, with 77% found just once. This receptor was obtained from a woman between 55 and 75 years old in good health and CMV-seropositive. The specimen sequenced was PBMCs.

Written as DNA, the CDR3 is TGTGCCACCGGGAGGATTATGTCAGATACGCAGTATTTT. It yields the protein CATGRIMSDTQYF. The chain employs TRBV28 and TRBJ2-3, with 7 nucleotides matching TRBD2. The CDR3 spans 13 residues. Germline CDR1 is MDHEN and CDR2 is SYDVKM. Trimming took 10 bases from V and 4 from J; bases not matched to a gene: 8. Full variable domain (missing parts from reference TRBV28 and TRBJ2-3): DVKVTQSSRYLVKRTGEKVFLECVQDMDHENMFWYRQDPGLGLRLIYFSYDVKMKEKGDIPEGYSVSREKKERFSLILESASTNQTSMYLCATGRIMSDTQYFGPGTRLTVL.